Listed below are T cell receptor beta chains from one sample, sequenced in a study of blood T cell repertoires in COVID-19. Generated by immunoSEQ multiplex PCR, the TCRdb table keeps only in-frame clones and is missing some. The sample holds 120,000 or so clones; 85% are singletons and the top ten take 6.6%. The specimen sequenced was peripheral blood. All receptors come from a man older than 75 with active or convalescent COVID-19. Each CDR3 is given with its conserved first and last residue. D genes are given only for firm matches. Rows may omit the clone size; those that give it use once, few, many or a size class.

clone size	D gene	V gene	J gene	CDR3 protein	CDR3 DNA
.	.	TRBV5-5	TRBJ1-4	CASSPRSGSEKLFF	TGTGCCAGCAGCCCAAGGTCGGGGAGTGAAAAACTGTTTTTT
.	TRBD1	TRBV18	TRBJ2-2	CASSPPTGSGELFF	TGTGCCAGCTCACCACCGACAGGGTCCGGGGAGCTGTTTTTT
.	.	TRBV7-9	TRBJ2-5	CASSLLAGGGETQYF	TGTGCCAGCAGCTTGCTCGCAGGGGGAGGAGAGACCCAGTACTTC
.	.	TRBV11-2	TRBJ2-7	CASSLSRVSSEQYF	TGTGCCAGCAGCTTATCCAGGGTCTCCTCCGAGCAGTACTTC
.	TRBD2	TRBV4-1	TRBJ2-1	CASSQDGSGTYNEQFF	TGCGCCAGCAGCCAAGACGGTAGCGGGACCTACAATGAGCAGTTCTTC
once	.	TRBV7-3	TRBJ2-5	CASSSMGGQETQYF	TGTGCCAGCAGCTCCATGGGGGGACAAGAGACCCAGTACTTC
.	TRBD2	TRBV2	TRBJ2-3	CASSELSGADTQYF	TGTGCCAGCAGTGAATTAAGCGGGGCAGATACGCAGTATTTT
.	TRBD1	TRBV27	TRBJ2-1	CASSTQGAPMSPYNEQFF	TGTGCCAGCAGCACACAGGGGGCGCCCATGTCCCCCTACAATGAGCAGTTCTTC
.	.	TRBV11-2	TRBJ2-2	CASSLSDIPKLFF	TGTGCCAGCAGCTTATCGGACATCCCCAAGCTGTTTTTT
.	.	TRBV5-5	TRBJ1-6	CASSLGEDNSPLHF	TGTGCCAGCAGCTTGGGGGAGGATAATTCACCCCTCCACTTT
.	.	TRBV4-1	TRBJ2-3	CASSQAARLSTDTQYF	TGCGCCAGCAGCCAAGCGGCTAGGTTATCCACAGATACGCAGTATTTT
.	.	TRBV12-3/TRBV12-4	TRBJ2-1	CASSLSYEQFF	TGTGCCAGCAGTTTATCATATGAGCAGTTCTTC